Presented here are 15 T cell receptor beta chains from one specimen sequenced in a study of cytomegalovirus exposure and HLA in healthy donors. Primers included in the PCR were 60 Vbeta and 13 Jbeta primers. The protocol was immunoSEQ multiplex PCR, while the TCRdb copy is restricted to in-frame clones and leaves out a portion. The sample shows over 100,000 clones, about 70% of them seen only once. Sequenced sample: PBMCs. All receptors derive from a woman aged 40 to 50 in good health and CMV-seropositive.

V is TRBV7-9 and J is TRBJ1-1, with TRBD1 matching over 7 bases. Looked up from germline, CDR1 is SEHNR and CDR2 is FQNEAQ (reference sequence). The CDR3 contains 15 residues. The junction had 8 bases not matched to a gene; V was cut back by 6 bases and J by 1 base. CDR3: CASRLRQGRNTEAFF. The CDR3 nucleotides are TGTGCCAGCAGGCTTAGACAGGGACGGAACACTGAAGCTTTCTTT. Full variable domain (remainder filled in from reference TRBV7-9 and TRBJ1-1): DTGVSQNPRHKITKRGQNVTFRCDPISEHNRLYWYRQTLGQGPEFLTYFQNEAQLEKSRLLSDRFSAERPKGSFSTLEIQRTEQGDSAMYLCASRLRQGRNTEAFFGQGTRLTVV.

This chain connects TRBV19 to TRBJ1-5; 9 nucleotides match TRBD1. This CDR3 region has 15 residues. Trimming cost V 1 base and J 2 bases; bases outside gene matches: 0. Germline V gene data show CDR1 as LNHDA and CDR2 as SQIVND (reference sequence). CDR3 DNA sequence: TGTGCCAGTAGTATAGGGACAGGGGGCAATCAGCCCCAGCATTTT. It yields the protein CASSIGTGGNQPQHF.

The chain combines TRBV5-1 with TRBJ1-5, with 10 bases matching TRBD1. The germline gives CDR1 SGHRS, CDR2 YFSETQ. J gave up 3 bases and V 3 bases, and 6 bases lay outside the gene matches. The CDR3 is 16 amino acids. The CDR3 is CASSSGDRGDNQPQHF. The CDR3 nucleotides are TGCGCCAGCAGCTCGGGGGACAGGGGAGACAATCAGCCCCAGCATTTT.

V is TRBV4-3 and J is TRBJ2-1; 9 nucleotides agree with TRBD1. Germline V CDR1 and CDR2: LGHNA, YSLEER. Trimming cost V 0 bases and J 1 base; bases outside gene matches: 10. This CDR3 region has 19 residues. In nucleotides, the CDR3 is TGCGCCAGCAGCCAAGATCTCGACAGGGGGACCGGGTCCTACAATGAGCAGTTCTTC. It encodes CASSQDLDRGTGSYNEQFF.

The CDR3 region has the DNA TGTGCCAGCAGCCCGACAGTATATACCGACTATGGCTACACCTTC. Translating it yields CASSPTVYTDYGYTF. The chain has TRBV6-5 and TRBJ1-2; a weak D match, TRBD1 (5 bases). Germline CDR1 is MNHEY and CDR2 is SVGAGI. This CDR3 comprises 15 residues. V was pared by 6 bases and J by 3 bases, with 17 bases between.

Comments on this clone: At one end the junction does not follow the germline gene, possibly because of a read error. The rearrangement uses TRBV30 and TRBJ2-6; possibly TRBD1 for D (5 bases). Germline CDR1 GTSNPN, CDR2 SVGIG (reference sequence). The CDR3 is made up of 16 amino acids. The CDR3 DNA reads as TGTGCCCGGAGTTCCGGACAAACCTCTGGGGCCAACGTCCTGACTTTC. Protein: CARSSGQTSGANVLTF.

A remark on this clone: An end of the junction does not agree with germline; a read error may underlie this. The genes are TRBV7-2 and TRBJ2-7, with 8 nucleotides matching TRBD1. The CDR3 spans 15 residues. Germline V gene sequence: CDR1 SGHTA, CDR2 FQGNSA. The CDR3 region has the DNA TGTGCCAGCAGCTCCAGGACAGGGCCGACCTACGGGCAGTACTTC. Its protein is CASSSRTGPTYGQYF.

This clone has a single count. The chain has TRBV7-2 and TRBJ1-5; 8 bases map to TRBD1. The CDR3 runs to 17 residues. V trimming: 5 bases; J trimming: 3 bases; junction bases outside the gene matches: 12. Germline assignment: CDR1 SGHTA and CDR2 FQGNSA. In DNA, the CDR3 is TGTGCCAGCAGCCCTCGCAGGCCAGGGGGCGACAATCAGCCCCAGCATTTT. It translates to CASSPRRPGGDNQPQHF. Based on the CDR3 plus reference TRBV7-2 and TRBJ1-5, the full variable domain is GAGVSQSPSNKVTEKGKDVELRCDPISGHTALYWYRQSLGQGLEFLIYFQGNSAPDKSGLPSDRFSAERTGGSVSTLTIQRTQQEDSAVYLCASSPRRPGGDNQPQHFGDGTRLSIL.

The V gene is TRBV19, the J gene TRBJ2-6, with D possibly matching TRBD1 (6 bases). The CDR3 loop spans 16 amino acids. The V and J ends lost 2 bases and 2 bases respectively, with 10 bases between them. In germline, CDR1 is LNHDA, CDR2 SQIVND (reference sequence). CDR3 coding DNA: TGTGCCAGTAGTATAATCCGGACAGCTGGGGCCAACGTCCTGACTTTC. Its protein is CASSIIRTAGANVLTF.

J is TRBJ2-3 and V is TRBV6-6, with a tentative D call TRBD2 (5 bases). Per germline, CDR1 MNHNY and CDR2 SVGAGI (reference sequence). CDR3 size: 16 residues. Trimming removed 6 bases from V and 2 bases from J, with 18 bases in between. The CDR3: CASRSIPGDVTDTQYF. CDR3 bases: TGTGCCAGCAGATCAATTCCCGGGGATGTCACAGATACGCAGTATTTT.

The rearrangement links TRBV4-3 to TRBJ1-2; 8 positions match TRBD1. The junction had 9 bases not matched to a gene; V was cut back by 3 bases and J by 6 bases. CDR3 length: 15 amino acids. The germline V gene encodes CDR1 LGHNA and CDR2 YSLEER. The DNA of the CDR3 is TGCGCCAGCAGCCAGCCTTTGACAGGGGTCCATGGCTACACCTTC. Encoded protein: CASSQPLTGVHGYTF.

The chain uses TRBV5-1 and TRBJ1-5, with 8 bases identical to TRBD1. The germline gives CDR1 SGHRS, CDR2 YFSETQ. The V segment lost 3 bases and the J segment 5 bases; nucleotides outside the gene matches: 4. The CDR3 is 14 amino acids. CDR3: CASSSGGRDQPQHF. DNA of the CDR3: TGCGCCAGCAGCTCAGGGGGCAGGGATCAGCCCCAGCATTTT.

The chain is built from TRBV7-2 and TRBJ2-4, with D unclear. V was clipped by 5 bases and J by 0 bases, with 14 bases between them. The CDR3 is made up of 16 amino acids. Germline lookup yields CDR1 SGHTA and CDR2 FQGNSA. The CDR3 DNA is TGTGCCAGCAGCCCCTACCTTTCCCTAGCCAAAAACATTCAGTACTTC. Amino acids: CASSPYLSLAKNIQYF.

The gene calls are TRBV5-6 and TRBJ2-1; D uncertain. V dropped 0 bases and J dropped 8 bases, with 21 bases sitting between them. CDR3 length equals 17 residues. In germline, CDR1 is SGHDT, CDR2 YYEEEE. CDR3 coding DNA: TGTGCCAGCAGCTTGGTGAAGATGGGCTTTGGGCACGATGAGCAGTTCTTC. Protein product: CASSLVKMGFGHDEQFF.

This clone was observed a handful of times. The V and J genes are TRBV27 and TRBJ2-7, with no clear D. Germline V gene lookup returns CDR1 MNHEY and CDR2 SMNVEV (reference sequence). This CDR3 has 15 amino acids. Trimming cost V 3 bases and J 3 bases, with 15 bases left between them. CDR3 sequence: CASSLIPGLGYEQYF. The DNA for the CDR3 is TGTGCCAGCAGTTTGATACCGGGTTTAGGCTACGAGCAGTACTTC.